These 17 T cell receptor beta chains originate from one sample sequenced in a study of T and B cells in COVID-19 patients. BIOMED2 TRB-A/B primer pools were used in multiplex TRB PCR. Each CDR3 protein gets one entry after TCRdb re-called the multiplex PCR reads with MiXCR. The sample lists several thousand distinct CDR3 sequences; around 31% were seen once. From blood, about 220-500 ng of genomic DNA served as TRB template. Sequenced input: blood. Receptor source: a human donor with active COVID-19.

The chain links TRBV24-1 to TRBJ2-3; D perhaps matches TRBD1 (6 bases). The CDR3 runs to 16 residues. Germline V CDR1 and CDR2: KGHDR, SFDVKD. V dropped 4 bases and J dropped 3 bases, with 16 bases sitting between them. CDR3 sequence: CATSEPQGFVTDTQYF. The CDR3 nucleotides are TGTGCCACCAGTGAACCACAGGGATTCGTGACAGATACGCAGTATTTT.

The chain has TRBV20-1 and TRBJ2-3; no reliable D call. The ends were cut back, 0 bases at V and 0 bases at J, with 7 bases in the middle. CDR1 and CDR2 from the germline V gene are DFQATT and SNEGSKA (reference sequence). The length of the CDR3 is 14 residues. For the CDR3, the DNA is TGCAGTGCTAGAGAAGCCCGTAGCACAGATACGCAGTATTTT. This translates into CSAREARSTDTQYF.

V gene TRBV6-5 combines with J gene TRBJ1-4, with D unclear. V was shortened by 0 bases and J by 10 bases, with 9 bases between the two germline ends. CDR1 MNHEY and CDR2 SVGAGI come from the germline V gene. The CDR3 runs 13 residues. The CDR3 DNA follows: TGTGCCAGCAGTTACTCTAACACAGTAAAACTGTTTTTT. Translating gives CASSYSNTVKLFF.

This clonotype turned up a few times. V is TRBV6-5 and J is TRBJ2-7; 10 nucleotides align to TRBD1. The CDR3 is made up of 14 amino acids. Unmatched junction bases numbered 2, after V lost 4 bases and J lost 2 bases. CDR1 and CDR2 (germline): MNHEY, SVGAGI. The CDR3 region has the DNA TGTGCCAGCAGTTGGGGGACAGGGGCCTACGAGCAGTACGTC. Translated: CASSWGTGAYEQYV.

The J gene is TRBJ2-2, the V gene TRBV11-2; D perhaps matches TRBD2 (5 bases). Germline loops: CDR1 SGHAT, CDR2 FQNNGV. This CDR3 region has 17 residues. With 1 base removed from V and 8 bases from J, the gap between germline ends came to 20 bases. The CDR3 DNA reads as TGTGCCAGCAGCTTAGTAACCGGGCCTGGAGGTCTGGGGGAGCTGTTTTTT. It is translated as CASSLVTGPGGLGELFF.

Details on this clonotype: This sequence may be a read error, since a much larger clone differs from it by one base. V and J are TRBV29-1 and TRBJ1-2; no reliable D call. CDR1 is SQVTM and CDR2 is ANQGSEA in the germline V gene. This CDR3 region has 14 residues. The CDR3 sequence: CSVEGQPPDYGYIF. The CDR3 DNA sequence: TGCAGCGTTGAAGGGCAGCCTCCAGACTATGGCTACATCTTC.

The chain couples TRBV6-2 or TRBV6-3 to TRBJ2-3; 11 bases line up with TRBD2. The V gene's germline CDR1 is MNHEY and CDR2 SVGEGT. Losses at the gene ends were 2 bases for V and 2 bases for J; bases not matched to a gene: 3. CDR3 length: 16 residues. CDR3 sequence: CASSYPTSGITDTQYF. The CDR3 coding sequence is TGTGCCAGCAGTTACCCGACTAGCGGGATCACAGATACGCAGTATTTT.

This clonotype is medium-sized. The chain uses TRBV29-1 and TRBJ2-1; D may correspond to TRBD1 or TRBD2 (5 bases each). CDR1 SQVTM and CDR2 ANQGSEA come from the germline V gene. The CDR3 consists of 15 residues. V was clipped by 6 bases and J by 5 bases, with 20 bases between them. The CDR3 sequence: CSVARGTRENNEQFF. The CDR3 nucleotides read TGCAGCGTCGCCCGAGGGACCAGAGAGAACAATGAGCAGTTCTTC.

This clonotype was found a few times. The V and J genes are TRBV5-6 and TRBJ1-6; tentatively, D is TRBD1 (6 bases). V shed 3 bases and J shed 7 bases, with 11 bases lying between them. Germline CDR1 reads SGHDT; CDR2 reads YYEEEE. The CDR3 totals 14 residues. The CDR3: CASSYREKNSPLHF. CDR3 DNA sequence: TGTGCCAGCAGCTACAGGGAAAAGAATTCACCCCTCCACTTT.

This clonotype qualifies as medium-sized. J is TRBJ2-2 and V is TRBV15; 11 bases fit TRBD2. This CDR3 is 17 amino acids long. V was clipped by 6 bases and J by 3 bases; unmatched bases: 9. The germline V gene encodes CDR1 LNHNV and CDR2 YYDKDF (reference sequence). The CDR3 coding sequence is TGTGCCACCAGTACTTTAGCGGGGGGGCCGGACACCGGGGAGCTGTTTTTT. Protein: CATSTLAGGPDTGELFF.

In this sample, this clonotype is medium-sized. J is TRBJ2-3 and V is TRBV18; D assignment may be TRBD1 or TRBD2 (6 bases each). V was cut by 2 bases and J by 4 bases, with 16 bases left in between. There are 16 residues in the CDR3. Germline V lookup: CDR1 KGHSH, CDR2 LQKENI. The CDR3 coding sequence is TGTGCCAGCTCACCAGTCCCGGGGGCGATGGCAGATACGCAGTATTTT. Translating it yields CASSPVPGAMADTQYF.

This chain links TRBV7-6 with TRBJ2-3; 8 bases align to TRBD2. Germline trimming cut 1 base from V and 4 bases from J; bases unmatched to any gene: 10. This CDR3 comprises 17 residues. Germline loops: CDR1 SGHVS, CDR2 FNYEAQ. The CDR3 nucleotides read TGTGCCAGCAGCTTAGGGACTAGCCCCTTGCCTCCAGATACGCAGTATTTT. Its translation is CASSLGTSPLPPDTQYF. Filled out from reference TRBV7-6 and TRBJ2-3, the complete variable domain reads GAGVSQSPRYKVTKRGQDVALRCDPISGHVSLYWYRQALGQGPEFLTYFNYEAQQDKSGLPNDRFSAERPEGSISTLTIQRTEQRDSAMYRCASSLGTSPLPPDTQYFGPGTRLTVL.

The V and J genes are TRBV5-1 and TRBJ1-6; no firm D call. Trimming left V 0 bases short and J 9 bases short, with 10 bases between. Germline V gene sequence: CDR1 SGHRS, CDR2 YFSETQ. The CDR3 runs 14 residues. CDR3 sequence reads: CASSLDGTGSPLHF. The CDR3 nucleotides read TGCGCCAGCAGCTTGGATGGCACGGGTTCACCCCTCCACTTT.

The V and J genes are TRBV20-1 and TRBJ1-4, with a weak D call TRBD1 (5 bases). This CDR3 has 15 residues. Germline V gene data show CDR1 as DFQATT and CDR2 as SNEGSKA (reference sequence). Trimming took off 1 base at V and 7 bases at J, with 16 bases between the two ends. CDR3 region: CSARGGADRGEKLFF. The CDR3 region has the DNA TGCAGTGCTAGAGGAGGGGCCGATCGAGGTGAAAAACTGTTTTTT.

On this clonotype: One end of the junction fails to match germline, which may point to a read error. This sequence joins TRBV6-5 and TRBJ1-5, with TRBD1 identical over 9 bases. CDR1 is MNHEY, CDR2 SVGAGI, per germline. The CDR3 has 15 amino acids. CDR3 sequence (DNA): TGTGTCAGCAGGCCTACAGGGGGCGTGGGACAGCCCCAGCATTTT. Its translation is CVSRPTGGVGQPQHF.

The rearrangement joins TRBV5-6 to TRBJ2-3; no firm D call. The CDR3 is 12 residues long. Germline-derived CDR1 and CDR2 are SGHDT and YYEEEE. Deletions cut 4 bases from V and 5 bases from J, with 8 bases between. This chain's CDR3 is CASSPPRDTQYF. DNA for the CDR3: TGTGCCAGCAGCCCTCCTAGAGATACGCAGTATTTT.

CDR3 coding DNA: TGTGCCAGCAAAGACAGGACTACTAACTATGGCTACACCTTC. Translating gives CASKDRTTNYGYTF. This rearrangement joins TRBV6-6 to TRBJ1-2; D is possibly TRBD1 (6 bases). Germline CDR1 and CDR2: MNHNY and SVGAGI (reference sequence). The CDR3 is 14 residues long. Trimming took 7 bases from V and 0 from J, leaving 12 bases between them.